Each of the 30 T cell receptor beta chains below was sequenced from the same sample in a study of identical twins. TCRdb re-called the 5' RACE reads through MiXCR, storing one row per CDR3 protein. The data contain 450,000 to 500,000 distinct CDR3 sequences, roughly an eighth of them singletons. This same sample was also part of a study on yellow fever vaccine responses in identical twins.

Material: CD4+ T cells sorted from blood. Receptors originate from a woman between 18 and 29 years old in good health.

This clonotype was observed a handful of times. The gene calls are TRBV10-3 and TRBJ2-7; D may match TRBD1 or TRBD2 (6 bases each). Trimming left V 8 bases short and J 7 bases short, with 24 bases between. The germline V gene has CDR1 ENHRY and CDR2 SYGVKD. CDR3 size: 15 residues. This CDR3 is CAIGEGGLPYEEQYF. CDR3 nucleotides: TGTGCCATCGGAGAGGGGGGACTCCCCTACGAGGAGCAGTACTTC.

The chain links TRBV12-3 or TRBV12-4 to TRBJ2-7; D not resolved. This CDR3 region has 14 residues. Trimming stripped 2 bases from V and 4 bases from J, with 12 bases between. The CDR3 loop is CASSLLAVSYEQYF. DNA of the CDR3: TGTGCCAGCAGTTTACTTGCAGTTTCTTACGAGCAGTACTTC.

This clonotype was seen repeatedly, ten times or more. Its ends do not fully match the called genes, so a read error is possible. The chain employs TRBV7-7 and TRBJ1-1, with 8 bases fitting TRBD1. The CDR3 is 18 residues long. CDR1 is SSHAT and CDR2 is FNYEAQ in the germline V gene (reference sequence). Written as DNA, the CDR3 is TGTGCTAGCAGCTTAGCGTCTAGGTCTAAGACAGGGGACACTGAAGCTTTCTTT. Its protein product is CASSLASRSKTGDTEAFF.

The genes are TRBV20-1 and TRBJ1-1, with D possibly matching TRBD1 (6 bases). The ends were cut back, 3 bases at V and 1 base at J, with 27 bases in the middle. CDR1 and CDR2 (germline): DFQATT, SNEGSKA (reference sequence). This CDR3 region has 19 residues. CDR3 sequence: CSARESGGRRGRTNTEAFF. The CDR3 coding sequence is TGCAGTGCTAGGGAGTCGGGTGGTCGCAGGGGCCGAACGAACACTGAAGCTTTCTTT.

CDR3 in DNA: TGTGCCAGCAGTAAGGGGCAGGCTAACTATGGCTACACCTTC. This encodes CASSKGQANYGYTF. This rearrangement joins TRBV7-2 to TRBJ1-2; possible D gene TRBD1, 5 bases. This CDR3 spans 14 amino acids. V was shortened by 6 bases and J by 0 bases, with 11 bases between the two germline ends. Germline values: CDR1 SGHTA, CDR2 FQGNSA.

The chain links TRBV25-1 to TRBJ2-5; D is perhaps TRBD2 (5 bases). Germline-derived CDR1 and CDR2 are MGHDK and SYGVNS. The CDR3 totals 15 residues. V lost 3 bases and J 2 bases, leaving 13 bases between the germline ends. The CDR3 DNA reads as TGTGCCAGCAGTGAGGACCGGGGTTGGCAAGAGACCCAGTACTTC. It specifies CASSEDRGWQETQYF.

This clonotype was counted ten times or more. CDR3 in amino acids: CASRLGHDTQYF. The CDR3 DNA reads TGTGCCAGCAGACTCGGGCATGATACGCAGTATTTT. The V call is TRBV12-3 or TRBV12-4, the J call TRBJ2-3; no firm D call. The CDR3 has 12 amino acids. V lost 6 bases and J lost 6, with 10 bases in between.

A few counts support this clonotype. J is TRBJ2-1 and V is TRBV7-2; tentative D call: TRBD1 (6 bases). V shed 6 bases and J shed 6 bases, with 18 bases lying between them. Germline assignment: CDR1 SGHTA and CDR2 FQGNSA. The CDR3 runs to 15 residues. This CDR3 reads CASRSRGNILNEQFF. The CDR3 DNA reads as TGTGCCAGCAGATCGAGGGGGAACATACTCAATGAGCAGTTCTTC.

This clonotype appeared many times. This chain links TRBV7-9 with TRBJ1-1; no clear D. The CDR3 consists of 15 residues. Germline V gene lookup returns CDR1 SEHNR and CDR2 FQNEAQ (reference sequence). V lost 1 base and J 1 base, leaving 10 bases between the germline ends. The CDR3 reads CASSLVPRQNTEAFF. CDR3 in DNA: TGTGCCAGCAGCTTAGTCCCCCGACAGAACACTGAAGCTTTCTTT.

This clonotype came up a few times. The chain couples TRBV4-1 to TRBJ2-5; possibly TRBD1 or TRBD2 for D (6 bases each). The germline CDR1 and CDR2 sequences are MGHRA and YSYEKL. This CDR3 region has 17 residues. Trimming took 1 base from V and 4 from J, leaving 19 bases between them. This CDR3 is CASSQGGARAISETQYF. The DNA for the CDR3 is TGCGCCAGCAGCCAAGGGGGGGCTAGAGCGATTTCAGAGACCCAGTACTTC.

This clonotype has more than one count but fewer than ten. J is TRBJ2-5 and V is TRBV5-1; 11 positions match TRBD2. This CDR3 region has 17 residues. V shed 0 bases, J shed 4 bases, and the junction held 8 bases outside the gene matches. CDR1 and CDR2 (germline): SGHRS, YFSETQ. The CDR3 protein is CASSLDPLAGGGETQYF. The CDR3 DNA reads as TGCGCCAGCAGCTTGGATCCCCTAGCGGGGGGAGGAGAGACCCAGTACTTC.

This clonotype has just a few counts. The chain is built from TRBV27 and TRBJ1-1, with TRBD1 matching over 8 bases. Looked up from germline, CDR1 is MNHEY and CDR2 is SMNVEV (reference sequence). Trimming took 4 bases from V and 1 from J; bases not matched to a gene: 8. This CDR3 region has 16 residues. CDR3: CASSWQGATPNTEAFF. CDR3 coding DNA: TGTGCCAGCAGTTGGCAGGGGGCAACTCCGAACACTGAAGCTTTCTTT.

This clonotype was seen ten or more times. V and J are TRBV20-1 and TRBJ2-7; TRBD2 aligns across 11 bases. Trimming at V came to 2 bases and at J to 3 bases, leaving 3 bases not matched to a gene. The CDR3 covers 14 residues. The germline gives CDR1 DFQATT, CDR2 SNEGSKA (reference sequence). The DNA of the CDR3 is TGCAGTGCTAGATCAGGACTAGCGGGCTACGAGCAGTACTTC. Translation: CSARSGLAGYEQYF.

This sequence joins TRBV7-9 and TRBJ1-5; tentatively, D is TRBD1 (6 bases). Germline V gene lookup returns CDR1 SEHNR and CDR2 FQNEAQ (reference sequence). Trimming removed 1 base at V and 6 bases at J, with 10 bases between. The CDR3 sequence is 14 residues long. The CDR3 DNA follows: TGTGCCAGCAGCTTAGAGGGGGGTATTCAGCCCCAGCATTTT. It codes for CASSLEGGIQPQHF.

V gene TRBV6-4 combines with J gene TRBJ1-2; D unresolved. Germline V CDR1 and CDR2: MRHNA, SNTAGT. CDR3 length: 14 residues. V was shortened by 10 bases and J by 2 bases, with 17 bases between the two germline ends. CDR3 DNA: TGTGCCACCCAACCTGGTCCCAGCAACTATGGCTACACCTTC. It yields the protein CATQPGPSNYGYTF.

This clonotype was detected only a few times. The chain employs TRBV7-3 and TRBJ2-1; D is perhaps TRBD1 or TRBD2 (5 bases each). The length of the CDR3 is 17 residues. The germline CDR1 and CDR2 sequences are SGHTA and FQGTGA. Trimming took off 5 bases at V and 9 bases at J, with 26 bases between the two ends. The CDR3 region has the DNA TGTGCCAGCAGCCCGAACCGGGACCCTTATTTGGGCTCTGAGCAGTTCTTC. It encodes CASSPNRDPYLGSEQFF.

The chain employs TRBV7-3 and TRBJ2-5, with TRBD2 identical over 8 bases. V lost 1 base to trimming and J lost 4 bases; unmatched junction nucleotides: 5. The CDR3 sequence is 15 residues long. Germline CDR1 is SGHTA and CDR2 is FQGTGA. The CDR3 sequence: CASSLIGGAGETQYF. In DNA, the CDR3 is TGTGCCAGCAGCTTAATCGGGGGGGCCGGAGAGACCCAGTACTTC.

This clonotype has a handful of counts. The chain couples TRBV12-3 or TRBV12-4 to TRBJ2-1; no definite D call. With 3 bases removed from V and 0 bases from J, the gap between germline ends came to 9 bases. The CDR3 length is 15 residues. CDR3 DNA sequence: TGTGCCAGCAGTTTCTTAGAGGTCTCCTACAATGAGCAGTTCTTC. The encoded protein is CASSFLEVSYNEQFF.

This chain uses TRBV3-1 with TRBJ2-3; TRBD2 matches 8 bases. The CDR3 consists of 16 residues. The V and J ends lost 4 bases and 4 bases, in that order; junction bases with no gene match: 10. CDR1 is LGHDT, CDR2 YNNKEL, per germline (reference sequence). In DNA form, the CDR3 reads TGTGCCAGCAGCCCAAGAAGCGGGGGTGTTGCAGATACGCAGTATTTT. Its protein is CASSPRSGGVADTQYF.

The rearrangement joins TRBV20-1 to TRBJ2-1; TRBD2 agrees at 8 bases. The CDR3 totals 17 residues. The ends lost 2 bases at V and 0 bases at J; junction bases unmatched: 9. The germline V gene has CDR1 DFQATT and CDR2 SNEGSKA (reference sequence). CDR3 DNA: TGCAGTGCTAGAAGTCTCGGGGGGGGCCCCTCCTACAATGAGCAGTTCTTC. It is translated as CSARSLGGGPSYNEQFF.

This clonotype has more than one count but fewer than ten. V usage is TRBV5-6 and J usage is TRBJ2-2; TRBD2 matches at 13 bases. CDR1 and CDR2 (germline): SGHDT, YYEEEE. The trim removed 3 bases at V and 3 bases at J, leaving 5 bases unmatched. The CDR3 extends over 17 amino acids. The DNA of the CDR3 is TGTGCCAGCAGCTCGACTAGCGGGGGGCCTTACACCGGGGAGCTGTTTTTT. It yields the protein CASSSTSGGPYTGELFF.

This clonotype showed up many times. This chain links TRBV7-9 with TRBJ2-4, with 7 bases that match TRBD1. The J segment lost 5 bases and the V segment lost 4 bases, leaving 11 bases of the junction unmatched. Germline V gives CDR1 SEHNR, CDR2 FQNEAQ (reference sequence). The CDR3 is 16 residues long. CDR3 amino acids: CASSYRQGEVENIQYF. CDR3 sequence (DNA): TGTGCCAGCAGCTACAGACAGGGAGAGGTAGAAAACATTCAGTACTTC.

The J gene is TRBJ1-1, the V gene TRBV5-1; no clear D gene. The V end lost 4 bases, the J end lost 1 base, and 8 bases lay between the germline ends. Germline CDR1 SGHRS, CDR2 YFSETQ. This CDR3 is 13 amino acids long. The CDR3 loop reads CASSVEWNTEAFF. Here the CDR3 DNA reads TGCGCCAGCAGCGTTGAATGGAACACTGAAGCTTTCTTT.

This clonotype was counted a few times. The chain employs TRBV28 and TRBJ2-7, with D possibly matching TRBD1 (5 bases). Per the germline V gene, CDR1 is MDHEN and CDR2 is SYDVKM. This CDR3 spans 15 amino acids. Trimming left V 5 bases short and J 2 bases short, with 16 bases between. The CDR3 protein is CASSAIGAGAYEQYF. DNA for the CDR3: TGTGCCAGCAGTGCTATTGGGGCAGGAGCCTACGAGCAGTACTTC.

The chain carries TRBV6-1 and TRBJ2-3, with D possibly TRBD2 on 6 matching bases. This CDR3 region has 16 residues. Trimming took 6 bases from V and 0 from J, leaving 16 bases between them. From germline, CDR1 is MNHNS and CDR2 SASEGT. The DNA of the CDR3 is TGTGCCAGCAGGGGTACGACGGGAGCTAGCACAGATACGCAGTATTTT. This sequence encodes CASRGTTGASTDTQYF.

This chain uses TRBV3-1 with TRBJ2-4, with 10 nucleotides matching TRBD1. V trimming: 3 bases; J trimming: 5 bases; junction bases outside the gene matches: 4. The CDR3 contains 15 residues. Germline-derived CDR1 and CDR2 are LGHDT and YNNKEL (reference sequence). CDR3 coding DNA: TGTGCCAGCAGCCACCGGGGGACAGGGGAAAACATTCAGTACTTC. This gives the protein CASSHRGTGENIQYF.

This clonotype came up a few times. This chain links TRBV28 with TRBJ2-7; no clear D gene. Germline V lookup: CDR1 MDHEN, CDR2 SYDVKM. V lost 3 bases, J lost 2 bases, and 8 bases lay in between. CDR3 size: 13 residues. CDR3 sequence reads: CASSLVYPYEQYF. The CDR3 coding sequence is TGTGCCAGCAGTTTGGTCTACCCCTACGAGCAGTACTTC.

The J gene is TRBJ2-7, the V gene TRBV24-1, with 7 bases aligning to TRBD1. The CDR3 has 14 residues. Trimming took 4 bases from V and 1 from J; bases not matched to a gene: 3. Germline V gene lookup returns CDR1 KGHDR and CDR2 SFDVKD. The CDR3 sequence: CATSDTQGSYEQYF. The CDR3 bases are TGTGCCACCAGTGACACACAGGGGTCCTACGAGCAGTACTTC.

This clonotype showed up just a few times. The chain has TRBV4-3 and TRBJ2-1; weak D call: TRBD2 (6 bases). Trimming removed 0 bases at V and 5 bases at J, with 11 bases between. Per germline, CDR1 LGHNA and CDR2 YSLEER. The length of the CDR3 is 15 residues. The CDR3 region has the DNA TGCGCCAGCAGCCAAGATGGGACTTTGAACAATGAGCAGTTCTTC. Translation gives CASSQDGTLNNEQFF.

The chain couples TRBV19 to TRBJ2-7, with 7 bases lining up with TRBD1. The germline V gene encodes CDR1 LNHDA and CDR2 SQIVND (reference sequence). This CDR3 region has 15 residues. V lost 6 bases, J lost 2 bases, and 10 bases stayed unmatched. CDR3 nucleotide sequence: TGTGCCAGTAGAACCTCCGGGACAGCCACCTACGAGCAGTACTTC. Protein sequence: CASRTSGTATYEQYF.